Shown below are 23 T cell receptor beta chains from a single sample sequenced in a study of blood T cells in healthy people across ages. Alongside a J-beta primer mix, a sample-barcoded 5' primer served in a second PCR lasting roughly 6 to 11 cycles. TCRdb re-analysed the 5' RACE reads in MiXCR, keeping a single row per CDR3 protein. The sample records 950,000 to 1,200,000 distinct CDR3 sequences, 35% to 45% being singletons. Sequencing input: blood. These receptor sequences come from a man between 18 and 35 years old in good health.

CDR3 DNA: TGTGCCAGCAGTCCCCTGGGGACTTATAGTTCTGGGGCCAACGTCCTGACTTTC. Amino acids: CASSPLGTYSSGANVLTF. The rearrangement uses TRBV25-1 and TRBJ2-6; a possible D gene is TRBD2 (6 bases). CDR1 MGHDK and CDR2 SYGVNS come from the germline V gene. V was shortened by 5 bases and J by 1 base, with 18 bases between the two germline ends. This CDR3 contains 18 residues.

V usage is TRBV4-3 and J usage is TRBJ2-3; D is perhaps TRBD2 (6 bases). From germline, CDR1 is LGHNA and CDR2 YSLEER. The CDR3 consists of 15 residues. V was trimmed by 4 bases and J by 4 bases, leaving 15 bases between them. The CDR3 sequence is CASSLDWRGADTQYF. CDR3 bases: TGCGCCAGCAGCCTCGACTGGCGGGGTGCAGATACGCAGTATTTT.

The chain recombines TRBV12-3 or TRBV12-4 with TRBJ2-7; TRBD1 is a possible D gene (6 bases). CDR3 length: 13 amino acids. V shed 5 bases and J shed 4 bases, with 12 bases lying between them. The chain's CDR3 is CASSVTRGYEQYF. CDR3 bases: TGTGCCAGCAGTGTGACGAGGGGGTACGAGCAGTACTTC.

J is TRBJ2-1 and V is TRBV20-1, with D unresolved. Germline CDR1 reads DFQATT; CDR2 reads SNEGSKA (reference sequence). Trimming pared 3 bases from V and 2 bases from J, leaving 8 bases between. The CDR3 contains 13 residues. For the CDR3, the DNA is TGCAGTGCTAGCAGTCTAGCCTACAATGAGCAGTTCTTC. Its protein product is CSASSLAYNEQFF.

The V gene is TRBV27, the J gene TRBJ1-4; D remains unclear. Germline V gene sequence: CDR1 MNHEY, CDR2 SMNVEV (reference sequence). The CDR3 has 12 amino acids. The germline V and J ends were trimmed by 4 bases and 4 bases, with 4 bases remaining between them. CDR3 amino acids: CASSSLNEKLFF. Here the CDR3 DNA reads TGTGCCAGCAGTTCACTTAATGAAAAACTGTTTTTT.

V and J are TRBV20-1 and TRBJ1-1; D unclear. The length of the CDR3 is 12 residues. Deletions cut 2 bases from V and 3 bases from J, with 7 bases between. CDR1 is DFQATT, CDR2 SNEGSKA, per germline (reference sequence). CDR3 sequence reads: CSARQQHTEAFF. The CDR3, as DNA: TGCAGTGCTAGACAACAACACACTGAAGCTTTCTTT.

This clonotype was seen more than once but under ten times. Written as DNA, the CDR3 is TGCGCCAGCAGCTTGGGATCGCCGGACAATGAGCAGTTCTTC. Its protein is CASSLGSPDNEQFF. The chain carries TRBV5-1 and TRBJ2-1; no clear D gene. The germline gives CDR1 SGHRS, CDR2 YFSETQ. V was shortened by 0 bases and J by 5 bases, with 9 bases between the two germline ends. This CDR3 is 14 amino acids long.

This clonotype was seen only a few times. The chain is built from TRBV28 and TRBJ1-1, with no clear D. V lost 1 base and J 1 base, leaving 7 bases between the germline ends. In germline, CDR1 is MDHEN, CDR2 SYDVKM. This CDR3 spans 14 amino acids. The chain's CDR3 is CASSLLSENTEAFF. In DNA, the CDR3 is TGTGCCAGCAGTTTATTATCCGAGAACACTGAAGCTTTCTTT. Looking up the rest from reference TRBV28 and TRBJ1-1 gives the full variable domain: DVKVTQSSRYLVKRTGEKVFLECVQDMDHENMFWYRQDPGLGLRLIYFSYDVKMKEKGDIPEGYSVSREKKERFSLILESASTNQTSMYLCASSLLSENTEAFFGQGTRLTVV.

The CDR3 DNA sequence: TGTGCCAGCAGCCAAGCCATTGTGGCCCCGGCGGACGAAAAACTGTTTTTT. This gives the protein CASSQAIVAPADEKLFF. The chain carries TRBV4-2 and TRBJ1-4; no clear D. The CDR3 is made up of 17 amino acids. The germline V gene encodes CDR1 LGHNA and CDR2 YNFKEQ. V was shortened by 1 base and J by 8 bases, with 20 bases between the two germline ends.

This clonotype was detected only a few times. CDR3 residues: CASRERQVSGYGYTF. The DNA of the CDR3 is TGTGCCAGCAGGGAAAGACAGGTATCCGGCTATGGCTACACCTTC. This chain links TRBV6-2 or TRBV6-3 with TRBJ1-2, with D possibly being TRBD1 (6 bases). The CDR3 runs 15 residues. Germline V gene data show CDR1 as MNHEY and CDR2 as SVGEGT. The V gene lost 6 bases and the J gene lost 4 bases, with 18 bases spanning the gap.

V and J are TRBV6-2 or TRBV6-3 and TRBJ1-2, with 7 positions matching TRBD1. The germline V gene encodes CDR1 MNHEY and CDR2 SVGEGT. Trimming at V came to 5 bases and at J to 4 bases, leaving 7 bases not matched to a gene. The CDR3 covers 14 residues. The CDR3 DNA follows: TGTGCCAGCAGTGACAGGGAGGTCGGCTATGGCTACACCTTC. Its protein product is CASSDREVGYGYTF.

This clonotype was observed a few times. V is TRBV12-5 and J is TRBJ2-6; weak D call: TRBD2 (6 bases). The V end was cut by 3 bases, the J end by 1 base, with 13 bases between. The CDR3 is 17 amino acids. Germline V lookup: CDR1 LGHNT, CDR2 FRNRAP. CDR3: CASGFQGGPSGANVLTF. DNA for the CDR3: TGTGCTAGTGGTTTCCAGGGAGGTCCGTCTGGGGCCAACGTCCTGACTTTC.

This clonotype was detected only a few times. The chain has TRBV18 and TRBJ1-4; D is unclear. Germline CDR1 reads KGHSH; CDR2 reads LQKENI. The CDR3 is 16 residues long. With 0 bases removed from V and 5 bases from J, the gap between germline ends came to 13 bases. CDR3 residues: CASSPPGGSGNEKLFF. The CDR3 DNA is TGTGCCAGCTCACCACCCGGTGGATCGGGGAATGAAAAACTGTTTTTT.

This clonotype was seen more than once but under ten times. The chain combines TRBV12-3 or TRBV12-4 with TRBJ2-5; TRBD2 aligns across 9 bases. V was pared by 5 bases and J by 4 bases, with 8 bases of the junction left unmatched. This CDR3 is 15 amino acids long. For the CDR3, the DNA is TGTGCCAGCAGTAACACCGGGACTAGCCTAGAGACCCAGTACTTC. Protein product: CASSNTGTSLETQYF.

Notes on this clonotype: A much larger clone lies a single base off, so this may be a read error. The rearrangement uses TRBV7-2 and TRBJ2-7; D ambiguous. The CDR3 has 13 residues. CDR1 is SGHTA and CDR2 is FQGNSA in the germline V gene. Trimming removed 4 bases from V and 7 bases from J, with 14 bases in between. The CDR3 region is CASSSVFYNEQYF. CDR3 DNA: TGTGCCAGCAGCTCGGTTTTCTACAATGAGCAGTACTTC.

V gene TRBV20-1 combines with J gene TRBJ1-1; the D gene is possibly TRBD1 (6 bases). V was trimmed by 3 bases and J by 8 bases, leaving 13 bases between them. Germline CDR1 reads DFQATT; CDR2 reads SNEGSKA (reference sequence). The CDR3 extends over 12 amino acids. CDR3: CSASSGGREAFF. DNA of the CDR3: TGCAGTGCTAGTTCTGGGGGGCGAGAAGCTTTCTTT.

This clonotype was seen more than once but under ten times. DNA of the CDR3: TGTGCCAGCAGTTTCAATGGACAGGGAAGTCAGCCCCAGCATTTT. Amino acid sequence: CASSFNGQGSQPQHF. V usage is TRBV12-3 or TRBV12-4 and J usage is TRBJ1-5; the match to TRBD1 covers 8 bases. CDR3 length: 15 residues. J lost 6 bases, V lost 3 bases, and 7 bases had no gene match.

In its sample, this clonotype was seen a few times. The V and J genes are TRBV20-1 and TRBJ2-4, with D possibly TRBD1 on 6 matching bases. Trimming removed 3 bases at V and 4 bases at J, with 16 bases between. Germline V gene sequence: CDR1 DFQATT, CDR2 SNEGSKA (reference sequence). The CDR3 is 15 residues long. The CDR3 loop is CSARATGMGKNIQYF. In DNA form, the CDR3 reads TGCAGTGCTAGGGCTACAGGGATGGGAAAAAACATTCAGTACTTC.

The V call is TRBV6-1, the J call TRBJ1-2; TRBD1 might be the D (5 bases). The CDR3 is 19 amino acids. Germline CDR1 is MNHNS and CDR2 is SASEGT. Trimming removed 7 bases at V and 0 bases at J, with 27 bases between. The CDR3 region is CASTIRRDGVNPPNYGYTF. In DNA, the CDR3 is TGTGCCAGCACGATCCGAAGGGACGGCGTGAATCCGCCTAACTATGGCTACACCTTC.

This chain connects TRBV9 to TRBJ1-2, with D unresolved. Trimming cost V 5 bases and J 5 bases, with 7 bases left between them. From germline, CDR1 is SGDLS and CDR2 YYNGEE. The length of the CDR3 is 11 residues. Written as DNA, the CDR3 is TGTGCCAGCAGGGGAGATTATGGCTACACCTTC. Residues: CASRGDYGYTF.

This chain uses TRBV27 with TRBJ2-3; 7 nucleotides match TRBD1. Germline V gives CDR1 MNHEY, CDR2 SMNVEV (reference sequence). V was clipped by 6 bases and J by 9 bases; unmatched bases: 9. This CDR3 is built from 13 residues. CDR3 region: CASRSQTGRTQYF. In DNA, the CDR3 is TGTGCCAGCAGGTCGCAGACAGGGCGAACGCAGTATTTT.

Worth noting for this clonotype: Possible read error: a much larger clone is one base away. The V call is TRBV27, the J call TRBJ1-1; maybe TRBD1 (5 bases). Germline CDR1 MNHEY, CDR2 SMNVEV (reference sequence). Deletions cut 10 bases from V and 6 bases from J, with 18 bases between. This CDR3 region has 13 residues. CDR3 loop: CATRGSASSEAFF. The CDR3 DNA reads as TGTGCCACTAGGGGTTCTGCTTCCTCTGAAGCTTTCTTT.

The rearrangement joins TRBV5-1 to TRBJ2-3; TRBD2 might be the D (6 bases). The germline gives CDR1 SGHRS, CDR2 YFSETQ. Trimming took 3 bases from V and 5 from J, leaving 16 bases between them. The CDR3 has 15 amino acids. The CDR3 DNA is TGCGCCAGCAGCTCGAACCGGGACTGGCGAGATACGCAGTATTTT. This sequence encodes CASSSNRDWRDTQYF. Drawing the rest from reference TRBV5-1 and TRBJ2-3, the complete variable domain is KAGVTQTPRYLIKTRGQQVTLSCSPISGHRSVSWYQQTPGQGLQFLFEYFSETQRNKGNFPGRFSGRQFSNSRSEMNVSTLELGDSALYLCASSSNRDWRDTQYFGPGTRLTVL.